This TCR beta chain emerged from a study of beta chain features in type 1 diabetes. Looking at the study overall: Over all samples combined, some 99,000,000 sorted cells were examined.

Expressed TCRB transcripts were sequenced because the entire RNA isolate underwent reverse transcription. Several million reads was the average for naive, central memory and regulatory T cell samples. Using immunoSEQ multiplex PCR, the repertoire was profiled, and TCRdb retains in-frame clones only, with some absent. The sample records 350,000 to 450,000 clones, around 16% being singletons. The authors obtained over 95% purity in all sorted populations. The CDR3 spans 15 residues. The sample taken for sequencing was naive CD4+ T cells from blood. The rearrangement joins TRBV1 to TRBJ2-2; the table's D call TRBD2 went unverified against the DNA. TRBV1 corresponds to a pseudogene. The clonotype originates from a woman between 18 and 29 years old in good health. DNA for the CDR3: TGCACCAGCAGCCCGTGGACTAGCTTCACCGGGGAGCTGTTTTTT. Protein product: CTSSPWTSFTGELFF.